The rows below give T cell receptor beta chains drawn from one sample of a study of blood T cell repertoires in COVID-19. Data came from immunoSEQ multiplex PCR; TCRdb stores just in-frame clones and leaves some out. The sample shows 50,000 or so clones, about nine tenths of them seen only once. The sequenced sample consisted of peripheral blood. The receptors originated from a man aged 50 to 59 with active COVID-19. Each CDR3 is given with its conserved first and last residue. D genes are given only for firm matches. A clone size is listed for some rows: how often the clone was seen (once, few, many), or a class if it is expanded.

>TRBJ1-2|TRBV7-9|NA|NA
TGTGCCAGCAGCTTAGTAGGGGTTCCCCATGGCTACACCTTC
CASSLVGVPHGYTF
>TRBJ2-1|TRBV21-1|NA|once
TGTGCCAGCAGCAAAGTTTGGTACCCTCCCCCCCGCGGCAATGAGCAGTTCTTC
CASSKVWYPPPRGNEQFF
>TRBJ2-3|TRBV4-1|NA|few
TGCGCCAGCAGCAAGCGACAGGCAACGGGGACCGCAGATACGCAGTATTTT
CASSKRQATGTADTQYF
>TRBJ2-7|TRBV7-9|TRBD2|NA
TGTGCCAGCACCATTGTGACTGGACTAGCGGGGGTGAAAGAGTACTTC
CASTIVTGLAGVKEYF
>TRBJ2-3|TRBV5-1|TRBD2|NA
TGCGCCAGCAGCAACGGCAGGACTAGCGGGGGGGCAGATACGCAGTATTTT
CASSNGRTSGGADTQYF
>TRBJ2-7|TRBV4-1|TRBD1|NA
TGCGCCAGCAGCCAAGGACAGGGGAGGAAATACGAGCAGTACTTC
CASSQGQGRKYEQYF
>TRBJ2-7|TRBV15|NA|few
TGTGCCACCCAACGGGACACCTCCTACGAGCAGTACTTC
CATQRDTSYEQYF
>TRBJ2-3|TRBV18|NA|NA
TGTGCCAGCTCACCAGGGGCCACAGATACGCAGTATTTT
CASSPGATDTQYF
>TRBJ1-5|TRBV15|TRBD1|NA
TGTGCCACCAGCAGAAGTTACGGCCCGATCTCCACAGGGGGCAATCAGCCCCAGCATTTT
CATSRSYGPISTGGNQPQHF
>TRBJ2-3|TRBV5-1|TRBD2|NA
TGCGCCAGCACCCAGGGGACTAGTTTACGAGATACGCAGTATTTT
CASTQGTSLRDTQYF
>TRBJ1-3|TRBV6-7|TRBD1|few
TGTGCCAGCAGTCCCCACCGGGACAGACAGTTGGTCACCATATATTTT
CASSPHRDRQLVTIYF
>TRBJ2-7|TRBV2|TRBD2|NA
TGTGCCAGCAGCCCGACTAGCGGAGCCTACGAGCAGTACTTC
CASSPTSGAYEQYF
>TRBJ2-1|TRBV5-1|TRBD1|few
TGCGCCAGCAGCTTGACGACAGGGAGCTCCTACAATGAGCAGTTCTTC
CASSLTTGSSYNEQFF
>TRBJ2-1|TRBV15|TRBD1|NA
TGTGCCACCAGCAGAGGGACAGGGGACAATGAGCAGTTCTTC
CATSRGTGDNEQFF
>TRBJ1-6|TRBV2|NA|NA
TGTGCCAGCAGTCTTACCCCTCCCTCCGTCGGTTCACCCCTCCACTTT
CASSLTPPSVGSPLHF
>TRBJ1-4|TRBV2|NA|few
TGTGCCAGCAGTGAAGCGCAGGGGAGGGGGAAACTGTTTTTT
CASSEAQGRGKLFF
>TRBJ1-6|TRBV3-1/TRBV3-2|NA|NA
TGTGCCAGCAGCCAGGGCAGGGGAAATTCACCCCTCCACTTT
CASSQGRGNSPLHF
>TRBJ2-7|TRBV6-5|TRBD1|NA
TGTGCCAGCAGTTACCGGGACAGGGGGGCCTACGAGCAGTACTTC
CASSYRDRGAYEQYF
>TRBJ2-1|TRBV24-1|NA|NA
TGTGCCACCAGTGACCGGGATTCCTACAATGAGCAGTTCTTC
CATSDRDSYNEQFF
>TRBJ2-2|TRBV4-1|TRBD2|NA
TGCGCCAGCAGCCACCTGAGGGCGGGAGCCTCCGGGGAGCTGTTTTTT
CASSHLRAGASGELFF